Listed here are 32 T cell receptor beta chains from one sample, sequenced in a study of T cell responses to AZD1222 COVID-19 vaccine. Libraries were prepared by immunoSEQ multiplex PCR; TCRdb keeps only in-frame clonotypes and omits some of them. In the table there are about 160,000 clones, 91% of which are singletons. The specimen comprised peripheral blood, sampled 28 days after the second AZD1222 dose. The receptors originated from an adult who received the AZD1222 COVID-19 vaccine.

J is TRBJ2-5 and V is TRBV9; 11 nucleotides align to TRBD1. V was pared by 1 base and J by 2 bases, with 4 bases of the junction left unmatched. The CDR3 extends over 16 amino acids. Per germline, CDR1 SGDLS and CDR2 YYNGEE. In DNA, the CDR3 is TGTGCCAGCAGCGTAACCGGGACAGGGGGGCAAGAGACCCAGTACTTC. Its translation is CASSVTGTGGQETQYF.

The chain recombines TRBV10-3 with TRBJ1-6; D not certain. The length of the CDR3 is 14 residues. V gave up 10 bases and J gave up 6 bases, with 16 bases separating them. The V gene's germline CDR1 is ENHRY and CDR2 SYGVKD. CDR3 in DNA: TGTGCCACCAAGACCCCCTCCAGTAATTCACCCCTCCACTTT. As protein: CATKTPSSNSPLHF.

This clone turned up a few times. This chain uses TRBV13 with TRBJ1-1; tentative D call: TRBD1 (6 bases). This CDR3 contains 15 residues. In germline, CDR1 is PRHDT, CDR2 FYEKMQ (reference sequence). Deletions cut 5 bases from V and 0 bases from J, with 13 bases between. CDR3 region: CASSPWGGMNTEAFF. DNA for the CDR3: TGTGCCAGCAGCCCATGGGGGGGCATGAACACTGAAGCTTTCTTT.

This CDR3 is CASSSDRETNYGYTF. CDR3 in DNA: TGTGCCAGCAGCTCCGACAGGGAAACTAACTATGGCTACACCTTC. The chain is built from TRBV7-9 and TRBJ1-2; TRBD1 agrees at 7 bases. The CDR3 loop spans 15 amino acids. Per germline, CDR1 SEHNR and CDR2 FQNEAQ (reference sequence). V shed 4 bases and J 0 bases; nucleotides not matched to a gene: 5.

The chain recombines TRBV5-1 with TRBJ1-3; perhaps TRBD1 as D (5 bases). Germline lookup yields CDR1 SGHRS and CDR2 YFSETQ. The CDR3 contains 16 residues. The V end was cut by 0 bases, the J end by 3 bases, with 13 bases between. The CDR3 protein is CASSLGAGADGNTIYF. DNA of the CDR3: TGCGCCAGCAGCTTGGGTGCCGGGGCTGATGGAAACACCATATATTTT. Full variable domain (rest looked up from reference TRBV5-1 and TRBJ1-3): KAGVTQTPRYLIKTRGQQVTLSCSPISGHRSVSWYQQTPGQGLQFLFEYFSETQRNKGNFPGRFSGRQFSNSRSEMNVSTLELGDSALYLCASSLGAGADGNTIYFGEGSWLTVV.

The rearrangement links TRBV12-3 or TRBV12-4 to TRBJ1-2; D is unresolved. This CDR3 contains 13 residues. V lost 3 bases and J 1 base, leaving 6 bases between the germline ends. CDR3 DNA sequence: TGTGCCAGCAGTTTCTGGGATAACTATGGCTACACCTTC. It specifies CASSFWDNYGYTF.

The V and J genes are TRBV3-1 (or the pseudogene TRBV3-2) and TRBJ2-7; TRBD1 or TRBD2 may be the D gene (7 bases each). In germline, CDR1 is LGHDT, CDR2 YNNKEL (reference sequence). The CDR3 loop spans 15 amino acids. The germline V and J ends were trimmed by 3 bases and 2 bases, with 14 bases remaining between them. The CDR3 sequence is CASSHSQGGAYEQYF. DNA for the CDR3: TGTGCCAGCAGCCACTCTCAGGGGGGGGCCTACGAGCAGTACTTC.

This chain uses TRBV4-1 with TRBJ2-3; D possibly uses TRBD1 or TRBD2 (5 bases each). CDR1 is MGHRA, CDR2 YSYEKL, per germline. The CDR3 has 14 residues. The V end lost 1 base, the J end lost 4 bases, and 9 bases lay between the germline ends. The CDR3 reads CASSQVRGADTQYF. Here the CDR3 DNA reads TGCGCCAGCAGCCAAGTCAGAGGGGCAGATACGCAGTATTTT.

V is TRBV7-8 and J is TRBJ2-1; 16 bases map to TRBD2. The CDR3 sequence is 17 residues long. J lost 7 bases, V lost 5 bases, and 8 bases had no gene match. The germline V gene has CDR1 SGHVS and CDR2 FQNEAQ. In DNA, the CDR3 is TGTGCCAGCAGCCTCCCTGGGGGACTAGCGGGGGGGAATGAGCAGTTCTTC. Translated: CASSLPGGLAGGNEQFF.

The V gene is TRBV30, the J gene TRBJ1-1; no definite D call. The CDR3 extends over 11 amino acids. Germline CDR1 GTSNPN, CDR2 SVGIG (reference sequence). V was trimmed by 3 bases and J by 5 bases, leaving 7 bases between them. DNA of the CDR3: TGTGCCTGGAGGGCCGGTACTGAAGCTTTCTTT. Its translation: CAWRAGTEAFF.

J is TRBJ2-2 and V is TRBV15, with a weak D call TRBD2 (6 bases). CDR1 is LNHNV and CDR2 is YYDKDF in the germline V gene (reference sequence). The CDR3 consists of 16 residues. Trimming left V 1 base short and J 3 bases short, with 12 bases between. The CDR3 sequence: CATSRGVADYTGELFF. CDR3 sequence (DNA): TGTGCCACCAGCAGAGGGGTAGCGGACTACACCGGGGAGCTGTTTTTT.

This clone was found a few times. The genes are TRBV19 and TRBJ2-5; the D gene is possibly TRBD2 (5 bases). From germline, CDR1 is LNHDA and CDR2 SQIVND (reference sequence). V lost 3 bases and J lost 0, with 8 bases in between. The CDR3 sequence is 14 residues long. The CDR3, as DNA: TGTGCCAGTAGTATCCCGGGGTACCAAGAGACCCAGTACTTC. Its protein product is CASSIPGYQETQYF.

V and J are TRBV9 and TRBJ1-2, with D uncertain. Germline V gene sequence: CDR1 SGDLS, CDR2 YYNGEE. The V end was cut by 0 bases, the J end by 4 bases, with 10 bases between. The CDR3 has 14 residues. The CDR3 reads CASSVGTVSYGYTF. The CDR3 DNA reads TGTGCCAGCAGCGTAGGAACAGTTAGCTATGGCTACACCTTC.

The chain couples TRBV29-1 to TRBJ2-1, with 10 bases identical to TRBD2. Germline V gene data show CDR1 as SQVTM and CDR2 as ANQGSEA. Trimming removed 7 bases from V and 7 bases from J; junction bases left unmatched: 10. The CDR3 is 14 residues long. This CDR3 is CSALITSGMNEQFF. In DNA form, the CDR3 reads TGCAGCGCCCTCATTACTAGCGGGATGAATGAGCAGTTCTTC.

DNA of the CDR3: TGCGCCAGCAGTGAGTACGTAGGCGGAGCGTACCAAGAGACCCAGTACTTC. Amino acid sequence: CASSEYVGGAYQETQYF. The chain employs TRBV10-2 and TRBJ2-5; D is undetermined. The germline gives CDR1 WSHSY, CDR2 SAAADI. The CDR3 runs to 17 residues. V was clipped by 1 base and J by 0 bases, with 15 bases between them.

This chain uses TRBV30 with TRBJ1-1; the D is unclear. The V gene's germline CDR1 is GTSNPN and CDR2 SVGIG (reference sequence). The CDR3 covers 13 residues. V lost 3 bases, J lost 8 bases, and 16 bases lay in between. CDR3 region: CAWRVSGRTEAFF. CDR3 sequence (DNA): TGTGCCTGGAGGGTTTCTGGACGGACCGAAGCTTTCTTT.

V and J are TRBV24-1 and TRBJ2-5; D not certain. Deletions cut 5 bases from V and 5 bases from J, with 11 bases between. This CDR3 has 13 residues. Per germline, CDR1 KGHDR and CDR2 SFDVKD. CDR3 nucleotide sequence: TGTGCCACCAGTGTAAGGGTCCGGGAGACCCAGTACTTC. This encodes CATSVRVRETQYF.

This clone was found a few times. The chain is built from TRBV4-1 and TRBJ1-1; TRBD1 might be the D (6 bases). Germline V lookup: CDR1 MGHRA, CDR2 YSYEKL. This CDR3 has 14 amino acids. Deletions cut 4 bases from V and 4 bases from J, with 13 bases between. CDR3 nucleotide sequence: TGCGCCAGCAGCCCAGACCCCAGGGGCACTGAAGCTTTCTTT. Translated, it gives CASSPDPRGTEAFF.

This clone was observed a few times. The genes are TRBV27 and TRBJ1-4; 10 nucleotides align to TRBD1. Germline CDR1 is MNHEY and CDR2 is SMNVEV (reference sequence). CDR3 length: 15 amino acids. Trimming removed 1 base from V and 7 bases from J; junction bases left unmatched: 3. CDR3 region: CASSLLTGGGEKLFF. The CDR3 DNA follows: TGTGCCAGCAGTTTATTGACAGGGGGCGGTGAAAAACTGTTTTTT.

The V gene is TRBV30, the J gene TRBJ2-2; D ambiguous. Trimming removed 8 bases from V and 4 bases from J, with 8 bases in between. Per germline, CDR1 GTSNPN and CDR2 SVGIG (reference sequence). The CDR3 runs to 11 residues. The CDR3 is CAGYSTGELFF. CDR3 DNA sequence: TGTGCCGGATACAGCACCGGGGAGCTGTTTTTT.

The chain couples TRBV6-5 to TRBJ1-6; no firm D call. The V gene lost 0 bases and the J gene lost 9 bases, with 12 bases spanning the gap. This CDR3 is 15 amino acids long. CDR1 and CDR2 (germline): MNHEY, SVGAGI. The CDR3 DNA follows: TGTGCCAGCAGTTACTCCTCCGGTGTCGCTTCACCCCTCCACTTT. Translation gives CASSYSSGVASPLHF.

DNA of the CDR3: TGTGCCAGCAGGGGGGAGACAGCACACAACACCTTC. This encodes CASRGETAHNTF. This chain links TRBV12-3 or TRBV12-4 with TRBJ1-2; D is perhaps TRBD1 (5 bases). V lost 6 bases and J lost 12, with 17 bases in between. The CDR3 is 12 residues long.

V is TRBV3-1 (or the pseudogene TRBV3-2) and J is TRBJ2-1, with D possibly matching TRBD1 (5 bases). V was shortened by 1 base and J by 0 bases, with 13 bases between the two germline ends. CDR1 and CDR2 from the germline V gene are LGHDT and YNNKEL (reference sequence). This CDR3 comprises 17 residues. The CDR3 DNA sequence: TGTGCCAGCAGCCAAGCCTTACAGGTTAGCTCCTACAATGAGCAGTTCTTC. As protein: CASSQALQVSSYNEQFF.

This sequence joins TRBV5-4 and TRBJ2-7, with TRBD2 as a possible D gene (6 bases). V was trimmed by 1 base and J by 7 bases, leaving 9 bases between them. The germline V gene encodes CDR1 SGHNT and CDR2 YYREEE (reference sequence). The CDR3 is 12 residues long. DNA for the CDR3: TGTGCCAGCAGCTTGAGACTAGGGGAGCAGTACTTC. Translating it yields CASSLRLGEQYF.

The gene calls are TRBV27 and TRBJ1-5; D remains ambiguous. Trimming took 0 bases from V and 3 from J, leaving 6 bases between them. The CDR3 has 14 amino acids. CDR1 is MNHEY, CDR2 SMNVEV, per germline (reference sequence). The CDR3 reads CASSLSYLNQPQHF. The CDR3 nucleotides read TGTGCCAGCAGTTTATCCTACCTCAATCAGCCCCAGCATTTT.

The V and J genes are TRBV5-1 and TRBJ2-3, with 12 positions matching TRBD2. Germline V lookup: CDR1 SGHRS, CDR2 YFSETQ. This CDR3 region has 16 residues. V lost 1 base, J lost 2 bases, and 2 bases stayed unmatched. The CDR3 DNA follows: TGCGCCAGCAGCTTGACTAGCGGGGGGACCACAGATACGCAGTATTTT. It is translated as CASSLTSGGTTDTQYF.

V usage is TRBV5-5 and J usage is TRBJ1-2, with 10 bases identical to TRBD1. Per the germline V gene, CDR1 is SGHKS and CDR2 is YYEKEE (reference sequence). J lost 6 bases, V lost 5 bases, and 7 bases had no gene match. This CDR3 region has 14 residues. The CDR3 sequence is CASRRDRGDHGYTF. The CDR3 nucleotides read TGTGCCAGCAGACGGGACAGGGGAGACCATGGCTACACCTTC.

The J gene is TRBJ2-5, the V gene TRBV7-2; tentative D call: TRBD1 (6 bases). The CDR3 is 13 amino acids. V lost 5 bases to trimming and J lost 5 bases, with 12 bases between them. The V gene's germline CDR1 is SGHTA and CDR2 FQGNSA. Written as DNA, the CDR3 is TGTGCCAGCAGCCCCACAGGGTGGGAGACCCAGTACTTC. It encodes CASSPTGWETQYF.

This chain uses TRBV12-3 or TRBV12-4 with TRBJ2-1; D remains unclear. V was pared by 5 bases and J by 10 bases, with 12 bases between. The CDR3 is made up of 12 amino acids. The CDR3 DNA follows: TGTGCCAGCAGTCGGTACCCGGAGGAGCAGTTCTTC. Amino acid sequence: CASSRYPEEQFF.

V usage is TRBV7-3 and J usage is TRBJ2-5; TRBD2 aligns across 15 bases. Unmatched junction bases numbered 3, after V lost 2 bases and J lost 5 bases. Germline values: CDR1 SGHTA, CDR2 FQGTGA. This CDR3 contains 16 residues. The CDR3 bases are TGTGCCAGCAGCTTAGGGACTAGCGGGAGGCGGGAGACCCAGTACTTC. Protein: CASSLGTSGRRETQYF.

The chain couples TRBV29-1 to TRBJ2-3, with TRBD1 identical over 10 bases. CDR3 length: 14 residues. Per germline, CDR1 SQVTM and CDR2 ANQGSEA. The trim removed 8 bases at V and 0 bases at J, leaving 5 bases unmatched. The CDR3 nucleotides are TGCAGCCACGGGACAGGGGCAAGCACAGATACGCAGTATTTT. Translating it yields CSHGTGASTDTQYF.

V is TRBV20-1 and J is TRBJ2-7; 13 positions agree with TRBD2. Germline trimming cut 3 bases from V and 2 bases from J; bases unmatched to any gene: 10. In germline, CDR1 is DFQATT, CDR2 SNEGSKA (reference sequence). This CDR3 is built from 17 residues. The CDR3 coding sequence is TGCAGTGCTAGTTCGACTAGCGGGGGGATTAGGGCCTACGAGCAGTACTTC. Amino acid sequence: CSASSTSGGIRAYEQYF.